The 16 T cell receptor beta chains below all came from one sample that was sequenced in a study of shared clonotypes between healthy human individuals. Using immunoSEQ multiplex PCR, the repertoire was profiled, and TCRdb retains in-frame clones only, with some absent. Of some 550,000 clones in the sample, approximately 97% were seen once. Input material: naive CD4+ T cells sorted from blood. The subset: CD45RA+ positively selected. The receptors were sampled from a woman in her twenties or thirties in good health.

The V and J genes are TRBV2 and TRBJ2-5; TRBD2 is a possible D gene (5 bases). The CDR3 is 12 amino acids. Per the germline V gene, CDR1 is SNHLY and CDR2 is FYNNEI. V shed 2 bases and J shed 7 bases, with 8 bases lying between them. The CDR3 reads CASSEWSGTQYF. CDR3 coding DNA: TGTGCCAGCAGTGAATGGAGCGGGACCCAGTACTTC.

CDR3 region: CASRKEGISYEQYF. CDR3 DNA: TGTGCCAGTAGGAAAGAGGGGATTTCCTACGAGCAGTACTTC. V and J are TRBV19 and TRBJ2-7; D could derive from TRBD1 or TRBD2 (5 bases each). The V end was cut by 6 bases, the J end by 1 base, with 13 bases between. The CDR3 spans 14 residues. The germline V gene encodes CDR1 LNHDA and CDR2 SQIVND (reference sequence).

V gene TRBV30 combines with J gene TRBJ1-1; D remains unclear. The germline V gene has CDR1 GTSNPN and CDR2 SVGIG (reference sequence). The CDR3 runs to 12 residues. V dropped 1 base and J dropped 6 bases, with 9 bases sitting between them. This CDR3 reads CAWSALSSEAFF. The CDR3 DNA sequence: TGTGCCTGGAGTGCCCTATCGTCTGAAGCTTTCTTT.

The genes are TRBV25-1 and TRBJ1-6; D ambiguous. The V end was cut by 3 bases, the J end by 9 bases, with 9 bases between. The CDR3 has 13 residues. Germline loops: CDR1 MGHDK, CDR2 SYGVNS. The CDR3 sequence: CASSEPLGSPLHF. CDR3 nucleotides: TGTGCCAGCAGTGAGCCTTTGGGTTCACCCCTCCACTTT.

CDR3: CASSSRGLAGGYEQYF. CDR3 nucleotides: TGTGCCAGCAGCTCTAGGGGACTAGCGGGAGGCTACGAGCAGTACTTC. The chain is built from TRBV11-2 and TRBJ2-7, with TRBD2 matching 15 bases. Germline CDR1 reads SGHAT; CDR2 reads FQNNGV. Germline trimming cut 4 bases from V and 3 bases from J; bases unmatched to any gene: 4. The CDR3 has 16 residues.

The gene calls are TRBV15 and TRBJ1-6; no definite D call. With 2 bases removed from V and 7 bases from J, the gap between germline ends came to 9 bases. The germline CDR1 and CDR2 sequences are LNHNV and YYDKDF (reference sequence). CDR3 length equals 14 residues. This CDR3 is CATSRFGENSPLHF. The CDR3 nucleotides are TGTGCCACCAGCAGATTCGGAGAAAATTCACCCCTCCACTTT.

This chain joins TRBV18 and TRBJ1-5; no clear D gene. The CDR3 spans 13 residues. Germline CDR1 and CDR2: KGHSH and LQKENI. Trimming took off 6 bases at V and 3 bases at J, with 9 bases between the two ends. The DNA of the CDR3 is TGTGCCAGCTCTCACGACCCCAATCAGCCCCAGCATTTT. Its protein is CASSHDPNQPQHF.

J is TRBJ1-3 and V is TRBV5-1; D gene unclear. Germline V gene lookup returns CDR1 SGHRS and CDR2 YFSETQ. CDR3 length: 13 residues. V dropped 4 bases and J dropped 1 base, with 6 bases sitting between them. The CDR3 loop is CASSPGSGNTIYF. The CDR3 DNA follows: TGCGCCAGCAGCCCTGGGTCTGGAAACACCATATATTTT.

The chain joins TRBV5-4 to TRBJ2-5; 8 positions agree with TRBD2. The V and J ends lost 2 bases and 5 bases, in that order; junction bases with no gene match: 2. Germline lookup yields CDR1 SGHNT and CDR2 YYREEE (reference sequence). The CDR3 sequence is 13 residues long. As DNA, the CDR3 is TGTGCCAGCAGCTTACTAGCGGTGGAGACCCAGTACTTC. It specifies CASSLLAVETQYF.

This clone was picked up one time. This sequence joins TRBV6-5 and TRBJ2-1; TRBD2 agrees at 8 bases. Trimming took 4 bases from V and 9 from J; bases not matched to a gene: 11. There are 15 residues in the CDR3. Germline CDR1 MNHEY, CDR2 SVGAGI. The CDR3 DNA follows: TGTGCCAGCAGTTCCTCTAGCGGGTCTCTACTTGAGCAGTTCTTC. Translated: CASSSSSGSLLEQFF.

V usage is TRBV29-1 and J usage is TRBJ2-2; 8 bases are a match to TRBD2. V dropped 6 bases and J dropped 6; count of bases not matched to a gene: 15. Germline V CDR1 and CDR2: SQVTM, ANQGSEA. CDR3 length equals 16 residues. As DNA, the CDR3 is TGCAGCGTGGGGGGTCCGGCGGGAGCGGGAGCCGGGGAGCTGTTTTTT. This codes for CSVGGPAGAGAGELFF.

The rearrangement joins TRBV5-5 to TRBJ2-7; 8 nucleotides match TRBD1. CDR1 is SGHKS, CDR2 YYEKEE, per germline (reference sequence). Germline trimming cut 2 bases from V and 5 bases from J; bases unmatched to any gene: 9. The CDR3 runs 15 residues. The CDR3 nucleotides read TGTGCCAGCAGCTTTGACAGGGGAACTTGGGACGAGCAGTACTTC. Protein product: CASSFDRGTWDEQYF.

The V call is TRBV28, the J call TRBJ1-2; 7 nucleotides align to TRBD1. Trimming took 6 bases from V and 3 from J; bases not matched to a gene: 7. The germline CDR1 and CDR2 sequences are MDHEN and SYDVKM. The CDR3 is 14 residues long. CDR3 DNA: TGTGCCAGCAGAAACCAAGGGGGCGACTATGGCTACACCTTC. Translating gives CASRNQGGDYGYTF.

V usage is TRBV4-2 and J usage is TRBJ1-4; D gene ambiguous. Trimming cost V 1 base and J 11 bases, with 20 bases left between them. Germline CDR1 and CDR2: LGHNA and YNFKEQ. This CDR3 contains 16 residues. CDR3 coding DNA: TGTGCCAGCAGCCAAGTTGTCGGGAAAGGAGAGGAGAAACTGTTTTTT. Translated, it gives CASSQVVGKGEEKLFF.

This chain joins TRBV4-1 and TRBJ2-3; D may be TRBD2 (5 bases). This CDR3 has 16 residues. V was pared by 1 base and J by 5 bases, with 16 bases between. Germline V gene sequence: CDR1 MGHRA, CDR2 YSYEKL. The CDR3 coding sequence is TGCGCCAGCAGCCAAGGCACTAGAAGTTTCGGAGATACGCAGTATTTT. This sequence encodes CASSQGTRSFGDTQYF.

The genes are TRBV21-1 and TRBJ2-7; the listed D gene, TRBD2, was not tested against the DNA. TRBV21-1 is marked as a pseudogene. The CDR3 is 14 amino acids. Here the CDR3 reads CASSKLRLANEQYF. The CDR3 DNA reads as TGTGCCAGCAGCAAATTGAGGCTAGCGAACGAGCAGTACTTC.